Each of the 32 T cell receptor beta chains below was sequenced from the same sample in a study of OX40 agonist ivuxolimab in advanced cancers. Sequencing used immunoSEQ multiplex PCR; TCRdb keeps in-frame clones, though not all of them. In the table there are about 65,000 clones, approximately 78% of which are singletons. Sequencing was performed on CD4+ or CD8+ T cells sorted from blood, taken in a trial of the OX40 agonist ivuxolimab. These receptors all stem from an adult with an advanced solid tumor such as melanoma, head and neck, liver or kidney cancer.

This clone was seen only a few times. This chain connects TRBV5-1 to TRBJ2-5, with a possible D match to TRBD1 (5 bases). Germline V gene lookup returns CDR1 SGHRS and CDR2 YFSETQ. This CDR3 has 14 amino acids. V lost 4 bases to trimming and J lost 5 bases, with 15 bases between them. The CDR3 nucleotides are TGCGCCAGCAGCCTACTGGCAGGGTTGGAGACCCAGTACTTC. It yields the protein CASSLLAGLETQYF. The full variable domain, completed using reference TRBV5-1 and TRBJ2-5, is KAGVTQTPRYLIKTRGQQVTLSCSPISGHRSVSWYQQTPGQGLQFLFEYFSETQRNKGNFPGRFSGRQFSNSRSEMNVSTLELGDSALYLCASSLLAGLETQYFGPGTRLLVL.

This clone was seen a few times. This chain joins TRBV4-2 and TRBJ2-7; D tentatively reads TRBD1 or TRBD2 (5 bases each). This CDR3 comprises 16 residues. Between the trimmed V and J ends, which lost 3 bases and 5 bases, there was a span of 20 bases. Germline CDR1 LGHNA, CDR2 YNFKEQ. CDR3 nucleotides: TGTGCCAGCAGCCATTCTCCGGGACCGCGAGCCCACGAGCAGTACTTC. Translating it yields CASSHSPGPRAHEQYF.

The rearrangement uses TRBV7-9 and TRBJ1-6; D remains ambiguous. Germline CDR1 SEHNR, CDR2 FQNEAQ (reference sequence). V was clipped by 2 bases and J by 9 bases, with 14 bases between them. This CDR3 comprises 15 residues. CDR3 sequence (DNA): TGTGCCAGCAGCTTATCCGCAGTGATGAGTTCACCCCTCCACTTT. It encodes CASSLSAVMSSPLHF.

The chain links TRBV10-1 to TRBJ2-7; D tentatively fits TRBD1 or TRBD2 (5 bases each). This CDR3 has 17 amino acids. Germline V lookup: CDR1 WNHNN, CDR2 SYGVQD (reference sequence). Trimming took off 2 bases at V and 4 bases at J, with 21 bases between the two ends. DNA for the CDR3: TGCGCCAGCAGTGAGAGTGAGTGGGACCCCTTACGGTACGAGCAGTACGTC. This codes for CASSESEWDPLRYEQYV.

This clone was recorded only once. V and J are TRBV30 and TRBJ1-1; TRBD1 agrees at 10 bases. This CDR3 has 13 amino acids. Trimming at V came to 8 bases and at J to 4 bases, leaving 7 bases not matched to a gene. Germline CDR1 GTSNPN, CDR2 SVGIG (reference sequence). CDR3 bases: TGTGCCAGGGACAGGGGCTATGGCACTGAAGCTTTCTTT. Its protein product is CARDRGYGTEAFF.

The chain carries TRBV20-1 and TRBJ1-2, with 9 bases aligning to TRBD1. J was trimmed by 7 bases and V by 6 bases; bases with no gene match: 3. Germline V gene sequence: CDR1 DFQATT, CDR2 SNEGSKA (reference sequence). The CDR3 covers 11 residues. The DNA for the CDR3 is TGCAGTGCGGGACAGGGTTCTGGCTACACCTTC. This gives the protein CSAGQGSGYTF.

This chain connects TRBV12-5 to TRBJ1-4, with D possibly TRBD1 on 5 matching bases. The germline V gene has CDR1 LGHNT and CDR2 FRNRAP. This CDR3 region has 14 residues. The V end was cut by 5 bases, the J end by 7 bases, with 14 bases between. CDR3: CASGGGTESEKLFF. DNA of the CDR3: TGTGCTAGTGGTGGCGGGACGGAAAGTGAAAAACTGTTTTTT.

The table lists this clone with a count of one. The rearrangement links TRBV30 to TRBJ1-5; D is possibly TRBD1 (5 bases). Germline V gene lookup returns CDR1 GTSNPN and CDR2 SVGIG (reference sequence). V lost 2 bases and J lost 7, with 12 bases in between. This CDR3 has 13 residues. In DNA, the CDR3 is TGTGCCTGGAGTTTTGGGGAGGGGCAGCCCCAGCATTTT. Translated: CAWSFGEGQPQHF.

Remarks on this clone: Mismatch with germline at one junction end may stem from a read error. This sample includes further DNA sequences coding for the same CDR3. The V call is TRBV19, the J call TRBJ1-3; D is ambiguous. CDR3 length equals 12 residues. The germline V gene encodes CDR1 LNHDA and CDR2 SQIVND (reference sequence). The CDR3 protein is CASSHSGNTIYF. Here the CDR3 DNA reads TGTGCCAGTAGTCACTCTGGGAACACCATATATTTT.

The V and J genes are TRBV7-3 and TRBJ2-7, with no clear D. CDR1 and CDR2 (germline): SGHTA, FQGTGA. V was shortened by 5 bases and J by 3 bases, with 11 bases between the two germline ends. This CDR3 has 13 residues. CDR3 DNA sequence: TGTGCCAGCAGCAGAAGCGAATTCTACGAGCAGTACTTC. This codes for CASSRSEFYEQYF.

This rearrangement joins TRBV6-1 to TRBJ1-1; possible D gene TRBD1, 5 bases. Trimming removed 2 bases from V and 3 bases from J, with 19 bases in between. CDR3 length: 17 residues. CDR1 is MNHNS and CDR2 is SASEGT in the germline V gene. The CDR3 DNA sequence: TGTGCCAGCAGTGAACCACCGTGGGGGGTGGGGGACACTGAAGCTTTCTTT. Its translation is CASSEPPWGVGDTEAFF.

The chain is built from TRBV7-6 and TRBJ2-7, with 9 bases fitting TRBD1. V lost 3 bases and J lost 0; bases outside the gene matches: 6. The germline gives CDR1 SGHVS, CDR2 FNYEAQ. The length of the CDR3 is 16 residues. The CDR3 spells CASSFTGGLSSYEQYF. The CDR3 coding sequence is TGTGCCAGCAGCTTCACAGGGGGCCTAAGCTCCTACGAGCAGTACTTC. The full variable domain, with the rest looked up from reference TRBV7-6 and TRBJ2-7, is GAGVSQSPRYKVTKRGQDVALRCDPISGHVSLYWYRQALGQGPEFLTYFNYEAQQDKSGLPNDRFSAERPEGSISTLTIQRTEQRDSAMYRCASSFTGGLSSYEQYFGPGTRLTVT.

In its sample, this clone was seen once. The rearrangement links TRBV6-5 to TRBJ1-1, with TRBD1 matching 9 bases. From germline, CDR1 is MNHEY and CDR2 SVGAGI. Unmatched junction bases numbered 4, after V lost 4 bases and J lost 4 bases. The CDR3 is 14 amino acids. CDR3 DNA sequence: TGTGCCAGCAGTTTGGGGACAGGGACCACTGAAGCTTTCTTT. Protein sequence: CASSLGTGTTEAFF.

The chain uses TRBV11-2 and TRBJ1-5; the D is unclear. Germline values: CDR1 SGHAT, CDR2 FQNNGV. V dropped 3 bases and J dropped 5 bases, with 8 bases sitting between them. The CDR3 totals 13 residues. CDR3 DNA sequence: TGTGCCAGCAGCTTGGGGTTGGATCAGCCCCAGCATTTT. This codes for CASSLGLDQPQHF.

This clone was detected only once. The chain couples TRBV5-4 to TRBJ1-2; tentatively, D is TRBD1 (6 bases). This CDR3 spans 14 amino acids. In germline, CDR1 is SGHNT, CDR2 YYREEE (reference sequence). With 0 bases removed from V and 2 bases from J, the gap between germline ends came to 8 bases. CDR3 bases: TGTGCCAGCAGCTTGGCCGGGACAAACTATGGCTACACCTTC. It encodes CASSLAGTNYGYTF.

The chain links TRBV7-8 to TRBJ1-5; 9 bases agree with TRBD1. This CDR3 spans 15 amino acids. Trimming took 5 bases from V and 4 from J; bases not matched to a gene: 6. CDR1 is SGHVS and CDR2 is FQNEAQ in the germline V gene. This CDR3 reads CASSPRTGDNQPQHF. CDR3 bases: TGTGCCAGCAGCCCCCGGACAGGGGATAATCAGCCCCAGCATTTT. Using reference TRBV7-8 and TRBJ1-5 for the parts outside the CDR3, the full variable domain is GAGVSQSPRYKVAKRGQDVALRCDPISGHVSLFWYQQALGQGPEFLTYFQNEAQLDKSGLPSDRFFAERPEGSVSTLKIQRTQQEDSAVYLCASSPRTGDNQPQHFGDGTRLSIL.

V gene TRBV18 combines with J gene TRBJ2-5; 7 positions agree with TRBD1. The CDR3 length is 14 residues. The germline V gene encodes CDR1 KGHSH and CDR2 LQKENI. Trimming removed 4 bases from V and 5 bases from J; junction bases left unmatched: 7. CDR3 DNA: TGTGCCAGCTCACTCTCAGGGGGTTTTGAGACCCAGTACTTC. This gives the protein CASSLSGGFETQYF.

The chain has TRBV5-4 and TRBJ1-2; no reliable D call. V was shortened by 0 bases and J by 5 bases, with 11 bases between the two germline ends. The CDR3 spans 14 residues. CDR1 and CDR2 from the germline V gene are SGHNT and YYREEE (reference sequence). Here the CDR3 DNA reads TGTGCCAGCAGCTTGGAGGGCCTAGAGTATGGCTACACCTTC. This translates into CASSLEGLEYGYTF.

With regard to this clone: The junction does not match germline at one end; this may be a read error. The rearrangement uses TRBV28 and TRBJ1-3, with TRBD1 matching over 8 bases. The CDR3 covers 17 residues. Germline CDR1 and CDR2: MDHEN and SYDVKM. The CDR3 sequence is CASRDRVGMSSGNIIYF. CDR3 DNA sequence: TGTGCCAGCAGGGACAGGGTGGGGATGAGCTCTGGAAACATCATATATTTT. The complete variable domain, with remaining parts taken from reference TRBV28 and TRBJ1-3, reads DVKVTQSSRYLVKRTGEKVFLECVQDMDHENMFWYRQDPGLGLRLIYFSYDVKMKEKGDIPEGYSVSREKKERFSLILESASTNQTSMYLCASRDRVGMSSGNIIYFGEGSWLTVV.

This sequence joins TRBV10-2 and TRBJ1-5, with no clear D. The CDR3 is 13 residues long. Per germline, CDR1 WSHSY and CDR2 SAAADI. V was clipped by 3 bases and J by 5 bases, with 8 bases between them. In nucleotides, the CDR3 is TGCGCCAGCAGTGATGGGAGCGATCAGCCCCAGCATTTT. Translating it yields CASSDGSDQPQHF.

The genes are TRBV7-9 and TRBJ1-1; D is uncertain. Germline assignment: CDR1 SEHNR and CDR2 FQNEAQ (reference sequence). The length of the CDR3 is 14 residues. The germline V and J ends were trimmed by 1 base and 5 bases, with 11 bases remaining between them. CDR3 region: CASSLGLGGTEAFF. As DNA, the CDR3 is TGTGCCAGCAGCTTAGGGCTAGGAGGGACTGAAGCTTTCTTT.

This clone was seen only once. The chain is built from TRBV21-1 and TRBJ1-2. TRBV21-1 is assigned pseudogene status. CDR3 length: 18 amino acids. The CDR3 sequence is CASSKILVRTPDGYGYTF. In DNA, the CDR3 is TGTGCCAGCAGCAAAATCCTCGTCAGAACCCCGGACGGCTATGGCTACACCTTC.

J is TRBJ2-4 and V is TRBV29-1, with D uncertain. The CDR3 runs 12 residues. Trimming stripped 7 bases from V and 0 bases from J, with 7 bases between. Per the germline V gene, CDR1 is SQVTM and CDR2 is ANQGSEA. The CDR3 DNA sequence: TGCAGCGCCACCTTAGCCAAAAACATTCAGTACTTC. Translation gives CSATLAKNIQYF.

The DNA of the CDR3 is TGTGCCAGCACATCATGGCGGGGGAGCTCTGGGGCCAACGTCCTGACTTTC. This sequence encodes CASTSWRGSSGANVLTF. The chain uses TRBV5-6 and TRBJ2-6; 7 bases match TRBD2. Trimming cost V 6 bases and J 0 bases; bases outside gene matches: 9. This CDR3 has 17 amino acids. Germline V lookup: CDR1 SGHDT, CDR2 YYEEEE.

The J gene is TRBJ2-3, the V gene TRBV5-1; the D gene is possibly TRBD2 (6 bases). Germline assignment: CDR1 SGHRS and CDR2 YFSETQ. The CDR3 is 14 amino acids. Trimming stripped 5 bases from V and 5 bases from J, with 15 bases between. CDR3 nucleotide sequence: TGCGCCAGCAGGATTGGCGGGATGGGAGATACGCAGTATTTT. As protein: CASRIGGMGDTQYF. The variable domain in full, completed from reference TRBV5-1 and TRBJ2-3, reads KAGVTQTPRYLIKTRGQQVTLSCSPISGHRSVSWYQQTPGQGLQFLFEYFSETQRNKGNFPGRFSGRQFSNSRSEMNVSTLELGDSALYLCASRIGGMGDTQYFGPGTRLTVL.

CDR3 bases: TGTGCCACCAGCAGAGACCCTGGACAGGGGGGGCAGCCCCAGCATTTT. Translation gives CATSRDPGQGGQPQHF. This rearrangement joins TRBV15 to TRBJ1-5, with 10 bases matching TRBD1. The CDR3 contains 16 residues. V lost 0 bases, J lost 7 bases, and 6 bases stayed unmatched. Per germline, CDR1 LNHNV and CDR2 YYDKDF (reference sequence).

Only a few counts were recorded for this clone. This rearrangement joins TRBV4-1 to TRBJ1-2; D not resolved. Germline CDR1 MGHRA, CDR2 YSYEKL. V lost 0 bases and J lost 3, with 5 bases in between. The CDR3 runs to 13 residues. Written as DNA, the CDR3 is TGCGCCAGCAGCCAAGACAGATACTATGGCTACACCTTC. Translated, it gives CASSQDRYYGYTF.

This clone turned up a few times. The chain couples TRBV2 to TRBJ1-2; 9 bases map to TRBD1. This CDR3 comprises 13 residues. Germline V gives CDR1 SNHLY, CDR2 FYNNEI. The ends lost 10 bases at V and 0 bases at J; junction bases unmatched: 3. The CDR3 DNA is TGTGCCACCAGGGACAGGGCTAACTATGGCTACACCTTC. Protein sequence: CATRDRANYGYTF.

The chain has TRBV10-3 and TRBJ2-3; D possibly corresponds to TRBD2 (5 bases). The length of the CDR3 is 15 residues. Germline V lookup: CDR1 ENHRY, CDR2 SYGVKD. Trimming shortened V by 3 bases and J by 0 bases, and 10 bases separated the two germline ends. CDR3 DNA sequence: TGTGCCATCAGTGATGGAGGCATAAGCACAGATACGCAGTATTTT. This sequence encodes CAISDGGISTDTQYF.

The V call is TRBV11-3, the J call TRBJ1-4; unclear D gene. The CDR3 covers 13 residues. CDR1 is SGHNT, CDR2 YENEEA, per germline. Trimming left V 0 bases short and J 10 bases short, with 9 bases between. In nucleotides, the CDR3 is TGTGCCAGCAGCTTAGATCTCTCTGGAAAACTGTTTTTT. It is translated as CASSLDLSGKLFF.

The chain carries TRBV4-2 and TRBJ2-1; 8 nucleotides line up with TRBD2. V trimming: 1 base; J trimming: 5 bases; junction bases outside the gene matches: 7. The CDR3 consists of 16 residues. In germline, CDR1 is LGHNA, CDR2 YNFKEQ. The DNA of the CDR3 is TGTGCCAGCAGCCAAGGAGCGGGAGATACAGACAATGAGCAGTTCTTC. Its protein is CASSQGAGDTDNEQFF.

This chain joins TRBV19 and TRBJ2-2; the D gene is possibly TRBD1 (5 bases). Per germline, CDR1 LNHDA and CDR2 SQIVND (reference sequence). The CDR3 spans 14 residues. Trimming left V 3 bases short and J 7 bases short, with 12 bases between. CDR3 in DNA: TGTGCCAGTAGTATCGGTCAGGGCGGCGGGGAGCTGTTTTTT. Amino acids: CASSIGQGGGELFF. Full variable domain (rest looked up from reference TRBV19 and TRBJ2-2): DGGITQSPKYLFRKEGQNVTLSCEQNLNHDAMYWYRQDPGQGLRLIYYSQIVNDFQKGDIAEGYSVSREKKESFPLTVTSAQKNPTAFYLCASSIGQGGGELFFGEGSRLTVL.